The 28 T cell receptor beta chains in this list originate from one sample, sequenced in a study of cytomegalovirus exposure and HLA in healthy donors. The study ran its PCR with 60 Vbeta and 13 Jbeta primers. Assay used: immunoSEQ multiplex PCR; TCRdb lists only in-frame clones, some missing. Recorded for this sample: just over 150,000 clones. Sequencing was done on a sample of PBMCs. These receptors all stem from a woman in her sixties in good health and CMV-seronegative.

The V and J genes are TRBV6-5 and TRBJ2-5; TRBD2 is a possible D gene (6 bases). Trimming removed 0 bases from V and 5 bases from J, with 16 bases in between. CDR1 is MNHEY, CDR2 SVGAGI, per germline. The CDR3 loop spans 16 amino acids. This CDR3 is CASSYSVLLGRETQYF. The CDR3 nucleotides read TGTGCCAGCAGTTACTCGGTTTTGCTGGGGAGGGAGACCCAGTACTTC.

In nucleotides, the CDR3 is TGTGCCAGCACCGGGACTAGCGGCAGACATAGAGATACGCAGTATTTT. Translated: CASTGTSGRHRDTQYF. The gene calls are TRBV27 and TRBJ2-3; 11 nucleotides align to TRBD2. Trimming at V came to 7 bases and at J to 5 bases, leaving 11 bases not matched to a gene. The V gene's germline CDR1 is MNHEY and CDR2 SMNVEV (reference sequence). CDR3 length equals 16 residues.

This sequence joins TRBV10-3 and TRBJ2-3, with D possibly being TRBD1 (6 bases). Trimming pared 4 bases from V and 1 base from J, leaving 15 bases between. The CDR3 covers 16 residues. Germline V gives CDR1 ENHRY, CDR2 SYGVKD. The CDR3 protein is CAISGSRTGRTDTQYF. In DNA form, the CDR3 reads TGTGCCATCAGTGGGTCCCGAACAGGGCGCACAGATACGCAGTATTTT.

This chain links TRBV11-2 with TRBJ2-3, with D perhaps matching TRBD1 (6 bases). V dropped 5 bases and J dropped 5 bases, with 8 bases sitting between them. The CDR3 totals 12 residues. Germline assignment: CDR1 SGHAT and CDR2 FQNNGV. The CDR3 loop reads CASSQQGDTQYF. CDR3 coding DNA: TGTGCCAGCAGCCAACAGGGAGATACGCAGTATTTT.

The V and J genes are TRBV9 and TRBJ2-3; TRBD2 matches at 10 bases. J was trimmed by 2 bases and V by 4 bases; bases with no gene match: 7. The CDR3 spans 16 residues. Germline V CDR1 and CDR2: SGDLS, YYNGEE. Here the CDR3 reads CASSHFLAGATDTQYF. CDR3 DNA sequence: TGTGCCAGCAGCCACTTCCTAGCGGGAGCCACAGATACGCAGTATTTT.

This sequence joins TRBV9 and TRBJ2-1; TRBD2 matches at 9 bases. J lost 9 bases, V lost 6 bases, and 13 bases had no gene match. There are 15 residues in the CDR3. CDR1 and CDR2 (germline): SGDLS, YYNGEE. CDR3 nucleotides: TGTGCCAGCAATACAGGGTCTAGCGGGGAGGTTGAGCAGTTCTTC. Translating gives CASNTGSSGEVEQFF.

The rearrangement joins TRBV10-3 to TRBJ2-3; 8 bases are shared with TRBD1. V lost 10 bases and J lost 1; bases outside the gene matches: 7. CDR1 ENHRY and CDR2 SYGVKD come from the germline V gene. The CDR3 runs 14 residues. The CDR3 region is CASSPGQGTDTQYF. DNA of the CDR3: TGTGCCAGTTCCCCGGGACAGGGCACAGATACGCAGTATTTT.

The genes are TRBV30 and TRBJ1-4; a possible D gene is TRBD1 (5 bases). CDR1 is GTSNPN, CDR2 SVGIG, per germline (reference sequence). V was clipped by 0 bases and J by 5 bases, with 13 bases between them. The CDR3 sequence is 15 residues long. CDR3 in amino acids: CAWSVGQSGNEKLFF. CDR3 bases: TGTGCCTGGAGTGTAGGGCAATCAGGGAATGAAAAACTGTTTTTT.

The genes are TRBV9 and TRBJ2-3; 11 nucleotides agree with TRBD1. Germline assignment: CDR1 SGDLS and CDR2 YYNGEE. V lost 4 bases to trimming and J lost 6 bases; unmatched junction nucleotides: 4. The CDR3 totals 14 residues. The CDR3 reads CASSQDRGRDTQYF. CDR3 DNA: TGTGCCAGCAGCCAGGACAGGGGGCGGGATACGCAGTATTTT.

The chain carries TRBV12-5 and TRBJ1-1; no definite D call. V was pared by 9 bases and J by 0 bases, with 11 bases between. This CDR3 contains 13 residues. Germline V gene sequence: CDR1 LGHNT, CDR2 FRNRAP. CDR3 sequence reads: CARKDGMNTEAFF. CDR3 coding DNA: TGTGCTAGAAAGGACGGGATGAACACTGAAGCTTTCTTT.

The chain combines TRBV19 with TRBJ1-6; the match to TRBD1 covers 11 bases. This CDR3 is built from 16 residues. CDR1 is LNHDA and CDR2 is SQIVND in the germline V gene (reference sequence). With V trimmed by 6 bases and J by 7 bases, 8 bases remained unmatched. The chain's CDR3 is CASRDRGLLWNSPLHF. The CDR3 nucleotides are TGTGCCAGTAGGGACAGGGGGCTTTTATGGAATTCACCCCTCCACTTT.

The J gene is TRBJ1-4, the V gene TRBV7-9, with a possible D match to TRBD1 (6 bases). Germline V lookup: CDR1 SEHNR, CDR2 FQNEAQ (reference sequence). Trimming took off 3 bases at V and 8 bases at J, with 19 bases between the two ends. There are 16 residues in the CDR3. Written as DNA, the CDR3 is TGTGCCAGCAGCTTGGCAGAAACAGGGTGGCGAGAAAAACTGTTTTTT. Translated, it gives CASSLAETGWREKLFF.

The chain links TRBV11-2 to TRBJ2-2, with 8 bases matching TRBD2. CDR3 length: 16 residues. Looked up from germline, CDR1 is SGHAT and CDR2 is FQNNGV. Trimming cost V 5 bases and J 3 bases; bases outside gene matches: 8. This chain's CDR3 is CASSQGPAGDTGELFF. Here the CDR3 DNA reads TGTGCCAGCAGCCAGGGGCCAGCGGGAGACACCGGGGAGCTGTTTTTT.

The chain carries TRBV29-1 and TRBJ2-7; 9 bases fit TRBD2. Germline V gives CDR1 SQVTM, CDR2 ANQGSEA. V dropped 7 bases and J dropped 3; count of bases not matched to a gene: 4. The CDR3 covers 12 residues. CDR3 in amino acids: CSAGTSLYEQYF. CDR3 bases: TGCAGCGCCGGGACTAGCCTCTACGAGCAGTACTTC.

This rearrangement joins TRBV9 to TRBJ2-1; D uncertain. The CDR3 covers 16 residues. The germline V and J ends were trimmed by 4 bases and 3 bases, with 17 bases remaining between them. From germline, CDR1 is SGDLS and CDR2 YYNGEE. CDR3 DNA: TGTGCCAGCAGCCCGGAGCCGCCCCTCTACTACAATGAGCAGTTCTTC. This gives the protein CASSPEPPLYYNEQFF.

V usage is TRBV19 and J usage is TRBJ2-5; 11 nucleotides align to TRBD2. CDR1 and CDR2 from the germline V gene are LNHDA and SQIVND (reference sequence). The CDR3 covers 16 residues. With 5 bases clipped from V and 2 bases from J, the junction kept 7 bases outside the gene matches. The CDR3 DNA is TGTGCCAGTAGTGGGAGACTAGCGGGGCTACAAGAGACCCAGTACTTC. Protein: CASSGRLAGLQETQYF.

The chain employs TRBV2 and TRBJ1-2; no clear D gene. The CDR3 extends over 15 amino acids. Trimming removed 5 bases from V and 10 bases from J, with 23 bases in between. CDR1 is SNHLY, CDR2 FYNNEI, per germline. Here the CDR3 reads CASSLDTQIRRDYTF. DNA for the CDR3: TGTGCCAGCAGTCTAGATACCCAAATAAGGAGGGACTACACCTTC. The variable domain in full, with the rest retrieved from reference TRBV2 and TRBJ1-2, is EPEVTQTPSHQVTQMGQEVILRCVPISNHLYFYWYRQILGQKVEFLVSFYNNEISEKSEIFDDQFSVERPDGSNFTLKIRSTKLEDSAMYFCASSLDTQIRRDYTFGSGTRLTVV.

V is TRBV11-1 and J is TRBJ1-2, with TRBD1 as a possible D gene (5 bases). Germline V CDR1 and CDR2: SGHAT, FQDESV (reference sequence). The CDR3 length is 14 residues. With 4 bases removed from V and 1 base from J, the gap between germline ends came to 10 bases. This CDR3 reads CASSSGGINYGYTF. The CDR3 DNA reads TGTGCCAGCAGCTCCGGGGGGATTAACTATGGCTACACCTTC.

V usage is TRBV4-1 and J usage is TRBJ2-4; 7 bases are a match to TRBD1. Looked up from germline, CDR1 is MGHRA and CDR2 is YSYEKL. After removal of 3 bases from V and 3 bases from J, the junction contained 11 bases not matched to a gene. CDR3 length: 17 residues. CDR3 coding DNA: TGCGCCAGCAGCCACCCCTGGGGGACAGCGGACAAAAACATTCAGTACTTC. Translation gives CASSHPWGTADKNIQYF.

The rearrangement joins TRBV4-1 to TRBJ1-2; 7 positions agree with TRBD1. This CDR3 contains 14 residues. Losses at the gene ends were 4 bases for V and 5 bases for J; bases not matched to a gene: 7. The germline V gene has CDR1 MGHRA and CDR2 YSYEKL. CDR3: CASSPETGIYGYTF. CDR3 nucleotides: TGCGCCAGCAGCCCCGAGACAGGGATTTATGGCTACACCTTC.

The J gene is TRBJ1-2, the V gene TRBV5-8, with D unresolved. From germline, CDR1 is SGHTS and CDR2 YDEGEE. V lost 2 bases and J 4 bases, leaving 3 bases between the germline ends. The CDR3 is made up of 11 amino acids. As DNA, the CDR3 is TGTGCCAGCAGCTTTCTCTATGGCTACACCTTC. It translates to CASSFLYGYTF.

The chain uses TRBV7-8 and TRBJ2-2; D possibly corresponds to TRBD2 (5 bases). CDR1 and CDR2 (germline): SGHVS, FQNEAQ. V was pared by 5 bases and J by 0 bases, with 10 bases between. This CDR3 contains 15 residues. CDR3 nucleotide sequence: TGTGCCAGCAGCCAGCTAGCCTCGAACACCGGGGAGCTGTTTTTT. It is translated as CASSQLASNTGELFF.

The V call is TRBV27, the J call TRBJ1-2, with 8 bases matching TRBD1. Unmatched junction bases numbered 5, after V lost 2 bases and J lost 6 bases. Germline V CDR1 and CDR2: MNHEY, SMNVEV (reference sequence). The CDR3 runs 14 residues. CDR3 in amino acids: CASSLRTGLDGYTF. In DNA form, the CDR3 reads TGTGCCAGCAGTTTACGGACAGGGTTGGATGGCTACACCTTC.

The V gene is TRBV7-2, the J gene TRBJ1-6, with 7 bases aligning to TRBD1. From germline, CDR1 is SGHTA and CDR2 FQGNSA. J lost 3 bases, V lost 1 base, and 6 bases had no gene match. CDR3 size: 17 residues. CDR3 coding DNA: TGTGCCAGCAGCTTAGTAACAGGGGCGGTCTATAATTCACCCCTCCACTTT. Translated: CASSLVTGAVYNSPLHF.

The rearrangement links TRBV27 to TRBJ1-6; no reliable D call. Germline V CDR1 and CDR2: MNHEY, SMNVEV (reference sequence). Trimming took 2 bases from V and 0 from J, leaving 5 bases between them. The CDR3 has 15 residues. CDR3 sequence reads: CASSLRSSYNSPLHF. The CDR3 nucleotides read TGTGCCAGCAGTTTAAGGAGCTCCTATAATTCACCCCTCCACTTT.

The rearrangement uses TRBV5-1 and TRBJ1-6, with D hard to call. The CDR3 length is 14 residues. V was cut by 4 bases and J by 9 bases, with 14 bases left in between. Germline V gene data show CDR1 as SGHRS and CDR2 as YFSETQ. The chain's CDR3 is CASSGVSEGSPLHF. The CDR3 DNA reads as TGCGCCAGCAGCGGGGTCTCAGAGGGTTCACCCCTCCACTTT. Full variable domain (outside the CDR3, taken from reference TRBV5-1 and TRBJ1-6): KAGVTQTPRYLIKTRGQQVTLSCSPISGHRSVSWYQQTPGQGLQFLFEYFSETQRNKGNFPGRFSGRQFSNSRSEMNVSTLELGDSALYLCASSGVSEGSPLHFGNGTRLTVT.

The chain uses TRBV7-2 and TRBJ2-7, with D possibly matching TRBD1 (6 bases). The V end was cut by 5 bases, the J end by 2 bases, with 13 bases between. The CDR3 runs 14 residues. Per the germline V gene, CDR1 is SGHTA and CDR2 is FQGNSA. The CDR3 loop reads CASSIQGITYEQYF. DNA of the CDR3: TGTGCCAGCAGCATACAGGGTATTACCTACGAGCAGTACTTC.

The V call is TRBV7-9, the J call TRBJ2-7; D call uncertain. This CDR3 has 13 amino acids. Germline-derived CDR1 and CDR2 are SEHNR and FQNEAQ (reference sequence). V was clipped by 2 bases and J by 5 bases, with 10 bases between them. CDR3 nucleotide sequence: TGTGCCAGCAGCTTAATCTCCCGGGACGAGCAGTACTTC. Amino acid sequence: CASSLISRDEQYF.